These 32 T cell receptor beta chains were all obtained from the same sample, sequenced in a study of long-term antiretroviral therapy in people with HIV. It was version v3.0 of the immunoSEQ assay that was run at survey level. Profiling relied on immunoSEQ multiplex PCR, and the TCRdb table lists in-frame clones only, not all of them. The sample records 23,000 or so clones, approximately 79% being singletons. The sequencing here drew on unsorted PBMCs, taken 2.1 years after starting antiretroviral therapy. The source is a man aged 25-45 years with HIV.

The V gene is TRBV5-1, the J gene TRBJ2-2; TRBD1 aligns across 8 bases. J lost 5 bases, V lost 0 bases, and 0 bases had no gene match. The CDR3 spans 14 residues. CDR1 SGHRS and CDR2 YFSETQ come from the germline V gene. The CDR3 DNA reads as TGCGCCAGCAGCTTGGGACAGGGGACCGGGGAGCTGTTTTTT. Protein: CASSLGQGTGELFF.

J is TRBJ1-6 and V is TRBV27; perhaps TRBD1 as D (5 bases). Trimming took 6 bases from V and 9 from J, leaving 15 bases between them. The germline V gene encodes CDR1 MNHEY and CDR2 SMNVEV (reference sequence). The CDR3 totals 14 residues. The CDR3 is CASSLGPGGSPLHF. The CDR3 DNA is TGTGCCAGCAGCCTGGGACCGGGGGGTTCACCCCTCCACTTT.

This chain uses TRBV6-1 with TRBJ2-5; 7 bases align to TRBD1. V shed 6 bases, J shed 5 bases, and the junction held 9 bases outside the gene matches. The CDR3 totals 14 residues. Germline loops: CDR1 MNHNS, CDR2 SASEGT. This chain's CDR3 is CASRATGVRETQYF. The CDR3 region has the DNA TGTGCCAGCAGAGCCACAGGGGTGAGGGAGACCCAGTACTTC.

This clone was detected only once. The chain is built from TRBV7-9 and TRBJ2-1, with 8 bases identical to TRBD1. CDR1 SEHNR and CDR2 FQNEAQ come from the germline V gene (reference sequence). The CDR3 spans 16 residues. Trimming removed 0 bases from V and 5 bases from J; junction bases left unmatched: 6. CDR3 protein: CASSLALGTGNNEQFF. The CDR3 DNA reads as TGTGCCAGCAGCTTAGCTCTGGGGACAGGTAACAATGAGCAGTTCTTC.

The V gene is TRBV18, the J gene TRBJ2-7, with a weak D call TRBD1 (5 bases). The CDR3 consists of 14 residues. The V end was cut by 3 bases, the J end by 2 bases, with 11 bases between. Germline CDR1 KGHSH, CDR2 LQKENI. The CDR3 DNA follows: TGTGCCAGCTCACCGATTCAGACAGCCTACGAGCAGTACTTC. Its protein is CASSPIQTAYEQYF. The full variable domain, completed using reference TRBV18 and TRBJ2-7, is NAGVMQNPRHLVRRRGQEARLRCSPMKGHSHVYWYRQLPEEGLKFMVYLQKENIIDESGMPKERFSAEFPKEGPSILRIQQVVRGDSAAYFCASSPIQTAYEQYFGPGTRLTVT.

The genes are TRBV6-5 and TRBJ1-4, with D possibly TRBD1 on 6 matching bases. The germline gives CDR1 MNHEY, CDR2 SVGAGI. V was trimmed by 0 bases and J by 7 bases, leaving 12 bases between them. This CDR3 has 15 residues. The CDR3 DNA reads as TGTGCCAGCAGTTACTCTGGGACAAATGGTGAAAAACTGTTTTTT. It is translated as CASSYSGTNGEKLFF.

The table lists this clone with a few counts. The chain joins TRBV19 to TRBJ2-1, with unresolved D. Trimming took off 1 base at V and 5 bases at J, with 6 bases between the two ends. CDR1 LNHDA and CDR2 SQIVND come from the germline V gene (reference sequence). This CDR3 region has 13 residues. This chain's CDR3 is CASSIVGDNEQFF. CDR3 DNA sequence: TGTGCCAGTAGTATAGTTGGGGACAATGAGCAGTTCTTC.

The rearrangement joins TRBV6-5 to TRBJ1-1; 7 nucleotides agree with TRBD1. Trimming at V came to 7 bases and at J to 5 bases, leaving 10 bases not matched to a gene. CDR1 MNHEY and CDR2 SVGAGI come from the germline V gene. This CDR3 region has 14 residues. The CDR3 sequence: CASTLGAGGTEAFF. CDR3 in DNA: TGTGCCAGCACCCTAGGGGCAGGGGGAACTGAAGCTTTCTTT.

This chain joins TRBV2 and TRBJ1-2, with D unresolved. In germline, CDR1 is SNHLY, CDR2 FYNNEI. Trimming took 8 bases from V and 2 from J, leaving 12 bases between them. This CDR3 has 13 residues. CDR3 residues: CASRSGMNYGYTF. The DNA for the CDR3 is TGTGCCAGCCGGTCAGGCATGAACTATGGCTACACCTTC.

The chain recombines TRBV7-9 with TRBJ2-7; a possible D gene is TRBD1 (6 bases). The length of the CDR3 is 14 residues. V gave up 1 base and J gave up 0 bases, with 7 bases separating them. The germline V gene has CDR1 SEHNR and CDR2 FQNEAQ (reference sequence). The CDR3 coding sequence is TGTGCCAGCAGCTTAGGAGGGGGCTCCTACGAGCAGTACTTC. Translated, it gives CASSLGGGSYEQYF. Using reference TRBV7-9 and TRBJ2-7 for the parts outside the CDR3, the full variable domain is DTGVSQNPRHKITKRGQNVTFRCDPISEHNRLYWYRQTLGQGPEFLTYFQNEAQLEKSRLLSDRFSAERPKGSFSTLEIQRTEQGDSAMYLCASSLGGGSYEQYFGPGTRLTVT.

The chain combines TRBV5-1 with TRBJ1-3; a possible D gene is TRBD1 (6 bases). Germline values: CDR1 SGHRS, CDR2 YFSETQ. V lost 4 bases and J 4 bases, leaving 15 bases between the germline ends. The CDR3 has 15 residues. CDR3 in amino acids: CASSRAGDGGNTIYF. CDR3 nucleotide sequence: TGCGCCAGCAGCCGAGCAGGGGACGGCGGAAACACCATATATTTT. The full variable domain, in which reference TRBV5-1 and TRBJ1-3 provide the parts outside the CDR3, is KAGVTQTPRYLIKTRGQQVTLSCSPISGHRSVSWYQQTPGQGLQFLFEYFSETQRNKGNFPGRFSGRQFSNSRSEMNVSTLELGDSALYLCASSRAGDGGNTIYFGEGSWLTVV.

This rearrangement joins TRBV6-5 to TRBJ1-5; 9 bases are shared with TRBD1. The CDR3 is made up of 16 amino acids. Trimming cost V 4 bases and J 4 bases; bases outside gene matches: 8. Germline V gives CDR1 MNHEY, CDR2 SVGAGI. CDR3 coding DNA: TGTGCCAGCAGTTCTCTGGGACAGGGAGAAAATCAGCCCCAGCATTTT. Protein sequence: CASSSLGQGENQPQHF.

The rearrangement joins TRBV7-6 to TRBJ2-2; D unclear. This CDR3 has 13 amino acids. Between the trimmed V and J ends, which lost 2 bases and 8 bases, there was a span of 9 bases. Germline lookup yields CDR1 SGHVS and CDR2 FNYEAQ. In DNA, the CDR3 is TGTGCCAGCAGCTTACGGCGGACGGGGGAGCTGTTTTTT. It encodes CASSLRRTGELFF. Supplemented by reference TRBV7-6 and TRBJ2-2, the full variable domain reads GAGVSQSPRYKVTKRGQDVALRCDPISGHVSLYWYRQALGQGPEFLTYFNYEAQQDKSGLPNDRFSAERPEGSISTLTIQRTEQRDSAMYRCASSLRRTGELFFGEGSRLTVL.

The chain joins TRBV18 to TRBJ2-2; 13 bases line up with TRBD2. The CDR3 is made up of 17 amino acids. With 3 bases clipped from V and 4 bases from J, the junction kept 5 bases outside the gene matches. CDR1 is KGHSH, CDR2 LQKENI, per germline. The CDR3 is CASSPSTSGGSTGELFF. CDR3 coding DNA: TGTGCCAGCTCACCGTCGACTAGCGGGGGGTCCACCGGGGAGCTGTTTTTT.

V gene TRBV12-2 combines with J gene TRBJ1-2. TRBV12-2 is shown as a pseudogene. The CDR3 totals 14 residues. As DNA, the CDR3 is TGTGCAAGTCGCTTTAGAGGGCCTAACTATGGCTACACCTTC. Translating gives CASRFRGPNYGYTF.

This chain connects TRBV20-1 to TRBJ2-3; D call uncertain. CDR1 is DFQATT and CDR2 is SNEGSKA in the germline V gene (reference sequence). Trimming took off 5 bases at V and 2 bases at J, with 2 bases between the two ends. The CDR3 totals 10 residues. CDR3 sequence: CSALTDTQYF. CDR3 nucleotides: TGCAGTGCTCTCACAGATACGCAGTATTTT.

This sequence joins TRBV11-2 and TRBJ2-7; D not certain. Trimming removed 0 bases from V and 2 bases from J, with 17 bases in between. Germline V gene data show CDR1 as SGHAT and CDR2 as FQNNGV. The CDR3 is 17 amino acids. The CDR3 loop is CASSLDLSGPRPYEQYF. The CDR3 DNA sequence: TGTGCCAGCAGCTTAGATCTTTCCGGGCCAAGGCCCTACGAGCAGTACTTC.

The chain uses TRBV14 and TRBJ2-1, with D possibly TRBD1 on 6 matching bases. This CDR3 has 16 amino acids. V was trimmed by 0 bases and J by 0 bases, leaving 9 bases between them. Germline V gene data show CDR1 as SGHDN and CDR2 as FVKESK. The CDR3 DNA follows: TGTGCCAGCAGCCAAGAAGGGGGTCGCTCCTACAATGAGCAGTTCTTC. Its protein product is CASSQEGGRSYNEQFF.

This clone was observed a handful of times. This chain uses TRBV27 with TRBJ2-1; TRBD1 matches 9 bases. CDR3 length: 14 amino acids. CDR1 and CDR2 (germline): MNHEY, SMNVEV (reference sequence). With 5 bases clipped from V and 7 bases from J, the junction kept 6 bases outside the gene matches. The CDR3 sequence: CASSPSTGGNEQFF. CDR3 bases: TGTGCCAGCAGTCCTTCGACAGGGGGAAATGAGCAGTTCTTC.

The chain is built from TRBV29-1 and TRBJ1-2; 10 bases match TRBD1. Germline V gene sequence: CDR1 SQVTM, CDR2 ANQGSEA. This CDR3 has 13 residues. With 6 bases clipped from V and 2 bases from J, the junction kept 3 bases outside the gene matches. CDR3 in DNA: TGCAGCGTCGGGACAGGGGCAAACTATGGCTACACCTTC. Encoded protein: CSVGTGANYGYTF.

V is TRBV9 and J is TRBJ2-4, with D possibly being TRBD1 (6 bases). The V gene lost 3 bases and the J gene lost 5 bases, with 6 bases spanning the gap. Germline CDR1 SGDLS, CDR2 YYNGEE. This CDR3 spans 12 amino acids. CDR3 sequence (DNA): TGTGCCAGCAGCGGGACAGAAAACATTCAGTACTTC. It is translated as CASSGTENIQYF.

The rearrangement links TRBV11-3 to TRBJ2-1; 15 bases are a match to TRBD2. The CDR3 runs to 17 residues. The germline V gene has CDR1 SGHNT and CDR2 YENEEA. After removal of 4 bases from V and 1 base from J, the junction contained 2 bases not matched to a gene. CDR3 sequence (DNA): TGTGCCAGCAGCTCTGGACTAGCGGGAGGGTCCTACAATGAGCAGTTCTTC. This translates into CASSSGLAGGSYNEQFF.

This clone was observed a single time. The CDR3 is CASSPGQGGGEQFF. In DNA, the CDR3 is TGTGCCAGTTCTCCGGGACAGGGGGGTGGTGAGCAGTTCTTC. This rearrangement joins TRBV19 to TRBJ2-1, with TRBD1 identical over 11 bases. The junction had 9 bases not matched to a gene; V was cut back by 8 bases and J by 9 bases. Germline-derived CDR1 and CDR2 are LNHDA and SQIVND (reference sequence). CDR3 size: 14 residues.

V and J are TRBV7-9 and TRBJ1-4, with D possibly matching TRBD1 (6 bases). Trimming cost V 5 bases and J 1 base, with 14 bases left between them. In germline, CDR1 is SEHNR, CDR2 FQNEAQ (reference sequence). The CDR3 runs 16 residues. CDR3 bases: TGTGCCAGCAGCCATCCAAGGGGGAGAACTAATGAAAAACTGTTTTTT. Amino acid sequence: CASSHPRGRTNEKLFF.

J is TRBJ2-7 and V is TRBV11-2, with 9 nucleotides matching TRBD1. In germline, CDR1 is SGHAT, CDR2 FQNNGV. CDR3 length: 14 amino acids. J lost 3 bases, V lost 5 bases, and 5 bases had no gene match. The CDR3 nucleotides read TGTGCCAGCAGCCCGCACAGGGGGCTCTACGAGCAGTACTTC. It encodes CASSPHRGLYEQYF.

The genes are TRBV6-6 and TRBJ2-1; 7 nucleotides agree with TRBD1. The CDR3 extends over 14 amino acids. The germline gives CDR1 MNHNY, CDR2 SVGAGI (reference sequence). V lost 5 bases to trimming and J lost 3 bases; unmatched junction nucleotides: 4. The CDR3, as DNA: TGTGCCAGCAGTCGACAGGGTAGCTACAATGAGCAGTTCTTC. The encoded protein is CASSRQGSYNEQFF.

The chain links TRBV19 to TRBJ2-5; D remains unclear. The CDR3 extends over 13 amino acids. CDR1 and CDR2 (germline): LNHDA, SQIVND (reference sequence). V was pared by 7 bases and J by 5 bases, with 14 bases between. The CDR3 region is CASKNTPRETQYF. CDR3 DNA sequence: TGTGCCAGTAAGAATACCCCGAGGGAGACCCAGTACTTC.

The chain carries TRBV9 and TRBJ1-1; D remains ambiguous. Germline V gene data show CDR1 as SGDLS and CDR2 as YYNGEE. There are 13 residues in the CDR3. Trimming left V 0 bases short and J 6 bases short, with 9 bases between. The CDR3 protein is CASSVAGGAEAFF. In DNA, the CDR3 is TGTGCCAGCAGCGTAGCCGGCGGGGCTGAAGCTTTCTTT.

This chain connects TRBV6-5 to TRBJ1-1, with TRBD1 as a possible D gene (6 bases). The CDR3 is made up of 14 amino acids. CDR1 and CDR2 (germline): MNHEY, SVGAGI. Trimming took 4 bases from V and 2 from J, leaving 11 bases between them. The CDR3 bases are TGTGCCAGCAGTTCGGGGGGCAGCAACACTGAAGCTTTCTTT. Its protein is CASSSGGSNTEAFF.

The V gene is TRBV5-4, the J gene TRBJ2-1, with D perhaps given as TRBD1 or TRBD2 (5 bases each). The CDR3 runs 13 residues. Germline CDR1 is SGHNT and CDR2 is YYREEE (reference sequence). V was cut by 3 bases and J by 9 bases, with 13 bases left in between. This CDR3 reads CASSSGLRAEQFF. In nucleotides, the CDR3 is TGTGCCAGCAGCTCGGGGCTCCGAGCTGAGCAGTTCTTC.

This chain uses TRBV27 with TRBJ2-7, with a weak D call TRBD1 (6 bases). Germline V gives CDR1 MNHEY, CDR2 SMNVEV (reference sequence). Trimming removed 8 bases at V and 2 bases at J, with 13 bases between. The CDR3 loop spans 13 amino acids. The CDR3 protein is CASGTGLAYEQYF. The CDR3 DNA reads TGTGCCAGCGGAACAGGGCTAGCCTACGAGCAGTACTTC.

The count of this clone is one. V gene TRBV25-1 combines with J gene TRBJ2-3; D call uncertain. This CDR3 spans 12 amino acids. V dropped 6 bases and J dropped 3 bases, with 7 bases sitting between them. The V gene's germline CDR1 is MGHDK and CDR2 SYGVNS. The CDR3 DNA sequence: TGTGCCAGCAGCGCCCTGACAGATACGCAGTATTTT. This gives the protein CASSALTDTQYF. Full variable domain (missing parts from reference TRBV25-1 and TRBJ2-3): EADIYQTPRYLVIGTGKKITLECSQTMGHDKMYWYQQDPGMELHLIHYSYGVNSTEKGDLSSESTVSRIRTEHFPLTLESARPSHTSQYLCASSALTDTQYFGPGTRLTVL.